The source of this T cell receptor beta chain is a study of T cells after yellow fever vaccination. Via MiXCR, TCRdb re-called the 5' RACE reads, giving one row per CDR3 protein. The sample has 340,000 or so distinct CDR3 sequences; about 12% are singletons. This clonotype was observed a handful of times. The germline V and J ends were trimmed by 4 bases and 1 base, with 15 bases remaining between them. Per germline, CDR1 SEHNR and CDR2 FQNEAQ (reference sequence). The CDR3 totals 16 residues. The clonotype comes from a man aged 18 to 35 who received the YFV17D yellow fever vaccine. The J gene is TRBJ2-3, the V gene TRBV7-9; no reliable D call. This specimen consisted of CD4+ T cells sorted from PBMCs, obtained 15 days after the yellow fever booster vaccination. CDR3: CASSSGRAWGTDTQYF. Here the CDR3 DNA reads TGTGCCAGCAGCTCCGGACGCGCGTGGGGCACAGATACGCAGTATTTT.